This T cell receptor (beta chain) was sequenced during a study of Graves' ophthalmopathy and Graves' hyperthyroidism. RNA transcripts yielded amplified TCR beta CDR3 regions. Second-round multiplex PCR followed a first-round RT-PCR using HTBI primers. TCRdb re-derived calls from the multiplex PCR reads in MiXCR, one entry per CDR3 protein. The sample lists about 500,000 distinct CDR3 sequences, under 45% seen once, with about 4% in the top ten. As for this clonotype: The junction departs from germline at one end; a sequencing error may be responsible.

The CDR3 is 13 amino acids. Germline V gives CDR1 KGHDR, CDR2 SFDVKD. This TCR derives from an adult man with Graves' hyperthyroidism. Sequenced sample: peripheral blood or thyroid tissue (not recorded which). This sequence joins TRBV24-1 and TRBJ2-5; no clear D gene. CDR3 DNA: TGTGCCAGCAGTTTTCCCCCTAAAGGGACCCAGTACTTC. Translated, it gives CASSFPPKGTQYF.